The clone carrying this T cell receptor beta chain was observed a few times. Its antigen is still unknown. Template switching supplied a universal primer site; unique molecular identifiers were carried on the cDNA. TCRdb fed the 5' RACE reads into MiXCR, producing one record per CDR3 protein. Here the sample spans hundreds of thousands of distinct CDR3 sequences, approximately 20% being singletons. Germline trimming cut 2 bases from V and 5 bases from J; bases unmatched to any gene: 10. The CDR3 totals 15 residues. The germline V gene has CDR1 DFQATT and CDR2 SNEGSKA (reference sequence). The data belong to a study of identical twins. Regarding the study as a whole: Monozygotic twin pairs showed more out-of-frame TCR alpha sharing than models estimated. The study based its conclusions on cross-sectional statistical analysis and did not follow the same donors.

A further study also used this sample, focusing on yellow fever vaccine responses in identical twins. That study reports: Reports say the vaccine T cell response in twins looked partly convergent and partly personalized.

The sample was CD4+ T cells sorted from blood. The sequence was obtained from a woman between 18 and 29 years old in good health. The V call is TRBV20-1, the J call TRBJ2-7; 9 bases match TRBD2. The CDR3 region is CSARPPGLAFHEQYF. In DNA, the CDR3 is TGCAGTGCTAGACCCCCGGGACTAGCTTTCCACGAGCAGTACTTC.